This TCR beta chain originates from a study of Ad26.COV2.S vaccination and SARS-CoV-2 variants. The data were produced by immunoSEQ multiplex PCR, yet TCRdb's version contains in-frame clones alone and is incomplete. The sample has some 180,000 clones, around 88% seen once. The CDR3 loop spans 13 amino acids. The V segment lost 6 bases and the J segment 6 bases; nucleotides outside the gene matches: 4. Germline V gene data show CDR1 as MNHEY and CDR2 as SVGAGI. With regard to this clone: The antigen remains unidentified.

Whole-study findings and limits: Vaccine and placebo recipients had similar non-spike TCR breadth. It was reported that spike-specific CD8+ and CD4+ T cell responses were substantially broad after vaccination. Analyses that measured TCR breadth and depth may have underestimated total T cell responses.

The sequence derives from a human donor who had recovered from COVID-19. The chain joins TRBV6-5 to TRBJ1-2; 10 bases match TRBD1. The specimen was peripheral blood, collected after recovery from COVID-19. CDR3 sequence: CASRTDRGNGYTF. DNA of the CDR3: TGTGCCAGCAGGACGGACAGGGGGAATGGCTACACCTTC.